The T cell receptor (beta chain) described here comes from a study of regulatory T cells in long-lasting Graves disease. Study information: The term persistent Graves' disease signified upward of 5 years on antithyroid drugs with positive TSH receptor antibodies.

Trimming took off 4 bases at V and 0 bases at J, with 7 bases between the two ends. The germline CDR1 and CDR2 sequences are LGHNA and YNFKEQ. The CDR3 runs 15 residues. Documented time point: persistent/refractory GD, antithyroid drugs over 5 years with positive TRAb. RNA from PBMCs was the source of the TCR library. From each patient, nine milliliters of peripheral blood was drawn and collected into an EDTA anticoagulant tube. According to the study, TCR beta libraries were built with iRepertoire HTBI primers and CDR3-region Arm-PCR. Each CDR3 protein gets one entry after TCRdb re-called the multiplex PCR reads with MiXCR. In the table there are roughly 300,000 distinct CDR3 sequences, roughly a fifth of which are singletons. To note about this clonotype: Its antigen is currently unknown.

Study results and caveats: Small sample size may have lowered accuracy.

The sequence derives from a female donor with Graves disease. V and J are TRBV4-2 and TRBJ1-6; D not resolved. This specimen was peripheral blood mononuclear cells (PBMCs), taken when the disease was refractory, from a patient treated with antithyroid drugs. In nucleotides, the CDR3 is TGTGCCAGCAGCCTACAGAGCTCCTATAATTCACCCCTCCACTTT. Amino acids: CASSLQSSYNSPLHF.